These 18 T cell receptor beta chains were all obtained from the same sample, sequenced in a study of CD8 T cells in ankylosing spondylitis. TCRdb reprocessed the 5' RACE reads via MiXCR and lists one record per CDR3 protein. Of around 150,000 distinct CDR3 sequences in the sample, more than 40% were seen once. Sequenced sample: synovial fluid, either unsorted or a sorted T cell fraction (not recorded which). These receptors all come from a male donor with ankylosing spondylitis.

The chain carries TRBV5-6 and TRBJ1-1, with D uncertain. The CDR3 sequence is 17 residues long. Germline V lookup: CDR1 SGHDT, CDR2 YYEEEE. Trimming cost V 2 bases and J 0 bases, with 17 bases left between them. Written as DNA, the CDR3 is TGTGCCAGCAGCTTTCCTGGATCGAGGCGACTGAACACTGAAGCTTTCTTT. This encodes CASSFPGSRRLNTEAFF.

The rearrangement joins TRBV5-6 to TRBJ2-7; D possibly corresponds to TRBD2 (6 bases). Germline CDR1 and CDR2: SGHDT and YYEEEE. The CDR3 is made up of 14 amino acids. Deletions cut 0 bases from V and 5 bases from J, with 12 bases between. The CDR3 nucleotides are TGTGCCAGCAGCTTGGGGGGACTTCGCCACGAGCAGTACTTC. This translates into CASSLGGLRHEQYF.

The chain couples TRBV11-2 to TRBJ1-4, with D hard to call. The germline V gene has CDR1 SGHAT and CDR2 FQNNGV. V dropped 2 bases and J dropped 10 bases, with 14 bases sitting between them. CDR3 size: 14 residues. In DNA, the CDR3 is TGTGCCAGCAGCTTACTAGCCCCCATCGGAAAACTGTTTTTT. Translating gives CASSLLAPIGKLFF.

The chain employs TRBV28 and TRBJ1-1; D is ambiguous. Per germline, CDR1 MDHEN and CDR2 SYDVKM. V lost 0 bases to trimming and J lost 2 bases, with 10 bases between them. This CDR3 is 15 amino acids long. Here the CDR3 reads CASSLWSDSNTEAFF. In DNA, the CDR3 is TGTGCCAGCAGTTTATGGTCAGATAGTAACACTGAAGCTTTCTTT.

The sample holds a few counts of this clonotype. The rearrangement joins TRBV20-1 to TRBJ2-3; possible D gene TRBD2, 6 bases. Trimming shortened V by 1 base and J by 1 base, and 9 bases separated the two germline ends. This CDR3 comprises 14 residues. Germline lookup yields CDR1 DFQATT and CDR2 SNEGSKA (reference sequence). Here the CDR3 DNA reads TGCAGTGCTAGAGGTAGCGGACGCACAGATACGCAGTATTTT. Encoded protein: CSARGSGRTDTQYF.

V and J are TRBV3-1 and TRBJ2-2, with 7 nucleotides matching TRBD2. V gave up 4 bases and J gave up 0 bases; unmatched junction bases: 5. This CDR3 is 16 amino acids long. CDR1 LGHDT and CDR2 YNNKEL come from the germline V gene (reference sequence). Written as DNA, the CDR3 is TGTGCCAGCAGCCCCCGGGGGGACCCGAACACCGGGGAGCTGTTTTTT. Amino acids: CASSPRGDPNTGELFF. The complete variable domain, with remaining parts taken from reference TRBV3-1 and TRBJ2-2, reads DTAVSQTPKYLVTQMGNDKSIKCEQNLGHDTMYWYKQDSKKFLKIMFSYNNKELIINETVPNRFSPKSPDKAHLNLHINSLELGDSAVYFCASSPRGDPNTGELFFGEGSRLTVL.

J is TRBJ2-1 and V is TRBV7-9; 12 positions match TRBD2. Losses at the gene ends were 1 base for V and 2 bases for J; bases not matched to a gene: 0. The CDR3 spans 16 residues. Germline V gives CDR1 SEHNR, CDR2 FQNEAQ (reference sequence). The CDR3 here is CASSLGLAGAYNEQFF. CDR3 DNA sequence: TGTGCCAGCAGCTTAGGACTAGCGGGAGCCTACAATGAGCAGTTCTTC.

V and J are TRBV7-9 and TRBJ2-7, with D perhaps matching TRBD1 or TRBD2 (6 bases each). Trimming removed 3 bases at V and 3 bases at J, with 15 bases between. CDR3 length: 15 residues. Germline values: CDR1 SEHNR, CDR2 FQNEAQ (reference sequence). Here the CDR3 reads CASSFWPQGLYEQYF. CDR3 DNA: TGTGCCAGCAGCTTCTGGCCACAGGGACTCTACGAGCAGTACTTC. Looking up the rest from reference TRBV7-9 and TRBJ2-7 gives the full variable domain: DTGVSQNPRHKITKRGQNVTFRCDPISEHNRLYWYRQTLGQGPEFLTYFQNEAQLEKSRLLSDRFSAERPKGSFSTLEIQRTEQGDSAMYLCASSFWPQGLYEQYFGPGTRLTVT.

The chain employs TRBV13 and TRBJ2-4; D might be TRBD1 or TRBD2, each matching 5 bases. The germline V gene encodes CDR1 PRHDT and CDR2 FYEKMQ (reference sequence). There are 15 residues in the CDR3. V lost 5 bases to trimming and J lost 2 bases, with 13 bases between them. CDR3: CASSPLGVSKNIQYF. The CDR3 coding sequence is TGTGCCAGCAGCCCGCTGGGGGTTTCCAAAAACATTCAGTACTTC.

Only one count was recorded for this clonotype. The rearrangement joins TRBV6-2 or TRBV6-3 to TRBJ1-1; TRBD1 agrees at 7 bases. Germline V gene lookup returns CDR1 MNHEY and CDR2 SVGEGT. The junction had 24 bases not matched to a gene; V was cut back by 0 bases and J by 2 bases. The CDR3 is 22 residues long. The CDR3 spells CASSYSIRYGFYQGGGNTEAFF. DNA of the CDR3: TGTGCCAGCAGTTACTCGATTCGTTACGGGTTCTATCAGGGGGGCGGAAACACTGAAGCTTTCTTT.

The V and J genes are TRBV20-1 and TRBJ2-5; 7 bases agree with TRBD1. From germline, CDR1 is DFQATT and CDR2 SNEGSKA (reference sequence). V shed 2 bases, J shed 5 bases, and the junction held 8 bases outside the gene matches. CDR3 length: 14 amino acids. CDR3 loop: CSARTRQGRETQYF. The CDR3, as DNA: TGCAGTGCTAGAACGAGACAGGGACGGGAGACCCAGTACTTC.

Only a few counts were recorded for this clonotype. The CDR3 here is CSARGLFDYEQYF. In nucleotides, the CDR3 is TGCAGTGCTAGAGGACTATTCGACTACGAGCAGTACTTC. The chain carries TRBV20-1 and TRBJ2-7; possibly TRBD2 for D (5 bases). Germline CDR1 reads DFQATT; CDR2 reads SNEGSKA (reference sequence). CDR3 length: 13 amino acids. The V end was cut by 1 base, the J end by 3 bases, with 10 bases between.

The chain has TRBV11-2 and TRBJ2-7; TRBD1 is a possible D gene (5 bases). CDR3 length: 13 residues. The germline V gene encodes CDR1 SGHAT and CDR2 FQNNGV. Trimming cost V 1 base and J 3 bases, with 7 bases left between them. CDR3 protein: CASSLGTNYEQYF. The CDR3 nucleotides read TGTGCCAGCAGCTTAGGGACAAACTACGAGCAGTACTTC. Supplemented by reference TRBV11-2 and TRBJ2-7, the full variable domain reads EAGVAQSPRYKIIEKRQSVAFWCNPISGHATLYWYQQILGQGPKLLIQFQNNGVVDDSQLPKDRFSAERLKGVDSTLKIQPAKLEDSAVYLCASSLGTNYEQYFGPGTRLTVT.

This clonotype appeared a few times. This chain joins TRBV6-2 or TRBV6-3 and TRBJ2-3, with D hard to call. This CDR3 has 15 residues. The V and J ends lost 2 bases and 0 bases respectively, with 9 bases between them. Germline assignment: CDR1 MNHEY and CDR2 SVGEGT. The CDR3 sequence is CASSYGASSTDTQYF. The CDR3 DNA follows: TGTGCCAGCAGTTACGGTGCTTCTAGCACAGATACGCAGTATTTT.

The chain couples TRBV12-3 or TRBV12-4 to TRBJ2-1; 8 bases align to TRBD1. With V trimmed by 5 bases and J by 2 bases, 5 bases remained unmatched. The CDR3 runs to 15 residues. CDR3 residues: CASSGDRCTYNEQFF. For the CDR3, the DNA is TGTGCCAGCAGTGGGGACAGGTGTACCTACAATGAGCAGTTCTTC.

V gene TRBV4-1 combines with J gene TRBJ2-7, with 10 bases identical to TRBD1. CDR1 is MGHRA, CDR2 YSYEKL, per germline. V shed 0 bases and J 6 bases; nucleotides not matched to a gene: 11. The CDR3 covers 17 residues. The CDR3 DNA reads as TGCGCCAGCAGCCAAGAAGGTCCCGGGACAGGGGTTGGCGAGCAGTACTTC. Amino acid sequence: CASSQEGPGTGVGEQYF.

This clonotype was seen just once. The chain employs TRBV20-1 and TRBJ2-7; tentatively, D is TRBD2 (6 bases). This CDR3 spans 15 amino acids. Germline CDR1 DFQATT, CDR2 SNEGSKA (reference sequence). Trimming shortened V by 6 bases and J by 7 bases, and 25 bases separated the two germline ends. CDR3 bases: TGCAGTGCCACGGACTACAGGTCCCTTAGGGGTGAGCAGTACTTC. Residues: CSATDYRSLRGEQYF.

The chain has TRBV3-1 and TRBJ2-1, with 7 nucleotides matching TRBD2. J lost 6 bases, V lost 2 bases, and 13 bases had no gene match. Germline V gene lookup returns CDR1 LGHDT and CDR2 YNNKEL (reference sequence). This CDR3 is 17 amino acids long. CDR3 amino acids: CASSQLWVREWVNEQFF. CDR3 bases: TGTGCCAGCAGCCAATTATGGGTGCGGGAGTGGGTCAATGAGCAGTTCTTC.